This TCR beta chain was retrieved from a study of response to subunit inactivated influenza vaccine. Each CDR3 protein is one row after TCRdb ran MiXCR on the RT-PCR reads. The sample consists of around 650,000 distinct CDR3 sequences, more than 15% of them appearing once. The germline CDR1 and CDR2 sequences are MNHNS and SASEGT. The CDR3 consists of 14 residues. V was cut by 2 bases and J by 6 bases, with 8 bases left in between. Sequenced material: PBMCs from blood, taken 12 days after vaccination. The chain is built from TRBV6-1 and TRBJ1-6; D unclear. This TCR came from a man aged 45-65 years who received an inactivated influenza vaccine. The CDR3 DNA reads TGTGCCAGCAGTGAAATTGAAGGTAATTCACCCCTCCACTTT. Amino acids: CASSEIEGNSPLHF.